This entry features one TCR beta chain sequence. The data were produced by immunoSEQ multiplex PCR, yet TCRdb's version contains in-frame clones alone and is incomplete. The table records about 40,000 clones, approximately 94% of them present only once. This entry comes from a study of T cell changes during pregnancy in multiple sclerosis. In germline, CDR1 is SEHNR, CDR2 FQNEAQ (reference sequence). The CDR3 runs 14 residues. V was shortened by 4 bases and J by 2 bases, with 12 bases between the two germline ends. The gene calls are TRBV7-9 and TRBJ2-7; weak D call: TRBD1 (5 bases). This clonotype was obtained from a female donor with multiple sclerosis, enrolled in a pregnancy study. Material: peripheral blood, obtained before pregnancy. DNA for the CDR3: TGTGCCAGCAGCTCCCCGACAGTCGCCTACGAGCAGTACTTC. It translates to CASSSPTVAYEQYF.